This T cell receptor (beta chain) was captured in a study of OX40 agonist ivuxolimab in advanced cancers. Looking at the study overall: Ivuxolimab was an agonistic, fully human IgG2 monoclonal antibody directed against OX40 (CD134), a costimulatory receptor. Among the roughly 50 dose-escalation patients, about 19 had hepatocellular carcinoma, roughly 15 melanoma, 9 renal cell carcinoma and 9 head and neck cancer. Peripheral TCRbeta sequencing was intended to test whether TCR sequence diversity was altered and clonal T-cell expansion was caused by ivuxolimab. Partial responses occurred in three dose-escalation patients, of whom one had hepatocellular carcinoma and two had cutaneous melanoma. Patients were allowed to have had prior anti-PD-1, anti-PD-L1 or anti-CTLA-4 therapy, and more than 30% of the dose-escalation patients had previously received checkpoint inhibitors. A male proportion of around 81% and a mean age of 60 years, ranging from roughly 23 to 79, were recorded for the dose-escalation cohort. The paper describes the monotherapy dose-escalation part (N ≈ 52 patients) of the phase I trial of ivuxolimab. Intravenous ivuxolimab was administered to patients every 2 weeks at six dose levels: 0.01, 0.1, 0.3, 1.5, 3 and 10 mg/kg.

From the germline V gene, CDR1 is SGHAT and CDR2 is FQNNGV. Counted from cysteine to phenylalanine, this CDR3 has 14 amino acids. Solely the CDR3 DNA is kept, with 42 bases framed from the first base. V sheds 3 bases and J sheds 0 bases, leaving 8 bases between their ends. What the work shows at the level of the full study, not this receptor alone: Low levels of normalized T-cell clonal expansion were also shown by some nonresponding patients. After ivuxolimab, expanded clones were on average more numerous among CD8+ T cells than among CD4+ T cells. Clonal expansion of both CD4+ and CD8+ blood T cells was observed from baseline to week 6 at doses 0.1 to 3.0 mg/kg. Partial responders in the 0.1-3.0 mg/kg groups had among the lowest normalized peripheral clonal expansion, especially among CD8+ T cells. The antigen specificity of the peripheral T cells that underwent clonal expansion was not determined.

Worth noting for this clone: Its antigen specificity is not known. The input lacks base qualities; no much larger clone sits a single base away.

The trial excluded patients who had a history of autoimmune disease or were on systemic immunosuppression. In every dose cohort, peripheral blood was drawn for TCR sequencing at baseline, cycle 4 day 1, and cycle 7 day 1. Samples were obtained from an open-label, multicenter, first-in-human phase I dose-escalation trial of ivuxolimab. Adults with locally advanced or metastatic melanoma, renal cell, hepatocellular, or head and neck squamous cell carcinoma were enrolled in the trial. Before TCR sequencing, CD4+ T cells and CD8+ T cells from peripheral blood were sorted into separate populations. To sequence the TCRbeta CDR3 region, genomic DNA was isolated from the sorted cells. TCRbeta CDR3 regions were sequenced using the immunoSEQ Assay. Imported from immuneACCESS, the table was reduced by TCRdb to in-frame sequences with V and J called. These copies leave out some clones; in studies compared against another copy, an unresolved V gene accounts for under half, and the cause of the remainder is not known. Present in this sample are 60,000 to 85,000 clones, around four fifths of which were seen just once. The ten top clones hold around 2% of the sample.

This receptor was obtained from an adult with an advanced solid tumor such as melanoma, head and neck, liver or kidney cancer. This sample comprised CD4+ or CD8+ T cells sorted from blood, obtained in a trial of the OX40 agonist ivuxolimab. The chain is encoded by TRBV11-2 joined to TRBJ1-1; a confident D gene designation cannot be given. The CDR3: CASSFSPMNTEAFF. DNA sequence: TGTGCCAGCAGCTTCTCACCAATGAACACTGAAGCTTTCTTT.